The clone carrying this TCR beta chain was counted a single time. At the DNA level, this CDR3 is encoded by other sequences in the same sample as well. The CDR3 covers 15 residues. The V and J ends lost 1 base and 3 bases respectively, with 12 bases between them. The germline V gene encodes CDR1 SEHNR and CDR2 FQNEAQ (reference sequence). This specimen comes from a study of technical replicates of blood from several donors. Generated by immunoSEQ multiplex PCR, the TCRdb table keeps only in-frame clones and is missing some. The sample includes around 79,000 clones, around 90% of them seen just once. The rearrangement links TRBV7-9 to TRBJ1-2; D perhaps matches TRBD1 (5 bases). Sequenced input: T cells isolated from PBMCs. The clonotype originates from a human donor in good health. Some clones in this sample may be carry-over from other donors' samples. The CDR3 DNA follows: TGTGCCAGCAGCTTAGGCACAGGCCTTCACTATGGCTACACCTTC. Translation gives CASSLGTGLHYGYTF.